These 27 T cell receptor beta chains were sequenced from one sample in a study of CD8 T cells in ankylosing spondylitis. TCRdb reprocessed the 5' RACE reads with MiXCR, giving one entry per CDR3 protein. The table records 380,000 or so distinct CDR3 sequences, more than 20% of them present only once. Material: blood, either unsorted or a sorted T cell fraction (not recorded which). These receptors all come from a male donor with ankylosing spondylitis or in good health (not recorded which).

This clonotype turned up a few times. The V gene is TRBV6-5, the J gene TRBJ2-7; D gene uncertain. The germline V gene has CDR1 MNHEY and CDR2 SVGAGI. The CDR3 extends over 14 amino acids. V lost 0 bases and J lost 5, with 11 bases in between. This CDR3 is CASSYSRVSNEQYF. In nucleotides, the CDR3 is TGTGCCAGCAGTTACTCAAGGGTTTCCAACGAGCAGTACTTC.

The chain recombines TRBV12-3 or TRBV12-4 with TRBJ2-2; D gene uncertain. Trimming left V 6 bases short and J 3 bases short, with 8 bases between. This CDR3 contains 13 residues. The CDR3 nucleotides are TGTGCCAGCAGATTGACACACACCGGGGAGCTGTTTTTT. It translates to CASRLTHTGELFF.

This clonotype was picked up a small number of times. The chain uses TRBV12-3 or TRBV12-4 and TRBJ1-2; maybe TRBD1 (5 bases). The CDR3 spans 14 residues. Trimming took off 1 base at V and 4 bases at J, with 10 bases between the two ends. The CDR3 sequence: CASSLESQGYGYTF. CDR3 DNA sequence: TGTGCCAGCAGTTTAGAGTCCCAGGGCTATGGCTACACCTTC.

In DNA, the CDR3 is TGTGCCAGCCGAGGGGTAGTACAGGCGAACACCGGGGAGCTGTTTTTT. It encodes CASRGVVQANTGELFF. This chain joins TRBV28 and TRBJ2-2, with D possibly called TRBD1 or TRBD2 (5 bases each). Germline V gene data show CDR1 as MDHEN and CDR2 as SYDVKM. CDR3 size: 16 residues. V dropped 8 bases and J dropped 0 bases, with 16 bases sitting between them.

The chain joins TRBV7-3 to TRBJ2-3; D gene unclear. Between the trimmed V and J ends, which lost 1 base and 5 bases, there was a span of 10 bases. The germline CDR1 and CDR2 sequences are SGHTA and FQGTGA. The CDR3 covers 14 residues. CDR3 residues: CASSLMAVGDTQYF. CDR3 nucleotides: TGTGCCAGCAGCTTAATGGCGGTGGGAGATACGCAGTATTTT.

The V and J genes are TRBV20-1 and TRBJ2-1; TRBD2 matches 7 bases. The CDR3 runs 16 residues. The germline V gene has CDR1 DFQATT and CDR2 SNEGSKA (reference sequence). V shed 0 bases and J 1 base; nucleotides not matched to a gene: 6. CDR3 region: CSARDFAGESYNEQFF. CDR3 nucleotide sequence: TGCAGTGCTAGAGATTTCGCGGGGGAGTCCTACAATGAGCAGTTCTTC.

This clonotype was recorded a few times. The chain is built from TRBV7-7 and TRBJ2-1; weak D call: TRBD1 (5 bases). There are 13 residues in the CDR3. The germline V gene has CDR1 SSHAT and CDR2 FNYEAQ (reference sequence). The V and J ends lost 5 bases and 7 bases respectively, with 12 bases between them. The CDR3 here is CASSPSRVNEQFF. The CDR3 DNA is TGTGCCAGCAGCCCATCCAGGGTAAATGAGCAGTTCTTC.

This clonotype was detected a few times. The chain joins TRBV12-3 or TRBV12-4 to TRBJ2-6, with D possibly TRBD1 on 6 matching bases. The ends were cut back, 1 base at V and 4 bases at J, with 8 bases in the middle. The CDR3 is made up of 15 amino acids. This CDR3 reads CASSLGGPGANVLTF. CDR3 DNA sequence: TGTGCCAGCAGTTTAGGGGGGCCCGGGGCCAACGTCCTGACTTTC.

The V gene is TRBV27, the J gene TRBJ2-7; 8 nucleotides line up with TRBD2. CDR3 size: 16 residues. In germline, CDR1 is MNHEY, CDR2 SMNVEV (reference sequence). Losses at the gene ends were 5 bases for V and 1 base for J; bases not matched to a gene: 10. In DNA, the CDR3 is TGTGCCAGCAGTCCTTTGGGAGCGGGGGCTTCCTACGAGCAGTACTTC. It codes for CASSPLGAGASYEQYF.

In this sample, this clonotype turned up many times. The chain employs TRBV12-3 or TRBV12-4 and TRBJ1-6, with unresolved D. The CDR3 extends over 15 amino acids. Trimming removed 2 bases from V and 2 bases from J, with 7 bases in between. This chain's CDR3 is CASSLMDPYNSPLHF. The CDR3 DNA sequence: TGTGCCAGCAGTTTAATGGACCCCTATAATTCACCCCTCCACTTT.

The sample holds a few counts of this clonotype. CDR3 protein: CASSPTQNSYNEQFF. The CDR3 DNA follows: TGTGCCAGCAGCCCGACCCAAAACTCCTACAATGAGCAGTTCTTC. This chain links TRBV6-1 with TRBJ2-1, with D uncertain. Germline CDR1 is MNHNS and CDR2 is SASEGT. This CDR3 is 15 amino acids long. V was pared by 6 bases and J by 0 bases, with 12 bases between.

This clonotype came up a few times. The genes are TRBV4-1 and TRBJ2-7, with a weak D call TRBD1 (6 bases). The V gene's germline CDR1 is MGHRA and CDR2 YSYEKL. The length of the CDR3 is 15 residues. Trimming left V 4 bases short and J 4 bases short, with 17 bases between. CDR3: CASSLSYRAPYEQYF. The CDR3 nucleotides are TGCGCCAGCAGCCTATCCTACAGGGCCCCTTACGAGCAGTACTTC.

This rearrangement joins TRBV7-2 to TRBJ2-5, with D unresolved. Germline lookup yields CDR1 SGHTA and CDR2 FQGNSA. Trimming took 1 base from V and 3 from J, leaving 6 bases between them. This CDR3 is built from 13 residues. The CDR3: CASSLESEETQYF. The CDR3 coding sequence is TGTGCCAGCAGCTTAGAATCCGAAGAGACCCAGTACTTC.

This clonotype turned up a few times. The chain carries TRBV12-3 or TRBV12-4 and TRBJ2-5, with 7 bases matching TRBD2. The V gene end was trimmed by 4 bases and the J gene end by 0 bases; junction bases not matched to a gene: 11. The CDR3 runs to 17 residues. The CDR3 nucleotides are TGTGCCAGCAGTTCCACCCGGGCTAGCGGATACCAAGAGACCCAGTACTTC. The encoded protein is CASSSTRASGYQETQYF.

This clonotype came up a few times. Written as DNA, the CDR3 is TGTGCCAGCAGTTTAAGCGCAGGGTTTTACAATGAGCAGTTCTTC. Its protein is CASSLSAGFYNEQFF. The J gene is TRBJ2-1, the V gene TRBV12-3 or TRBV12-4; D may be TRBD1 (5 bases). Trimming cost V 2 bases and J 4 bases, with 12 bases left between them. The CDR3 covers 15 residues.

This sequence joins TRBV12-3 or TRBV12-4 and TRBJ1-2; D perhaps matches TRBD1 (6 bases). Trimming took off 3 bases at V and 8 bases at J, with 19 bases between the two ends. The CDR3 is 15 amino acids. The CDR3 spells CASSLKGLDSWGYTF. CDR3 in DNA: TGTGCCAGCAGTTTGAAGGGATTGGACAGCTGGGGCTACACCTTC.

This clonotype was seen a few times. The CDR3 loop reads CSVSDRDDEQYF. The CDR3, as DNA: TGCAGCGTCTCTGACAGGGACGACGAGCAGTACTTC. The genes are TRBV29-1 and TRBJ2-7, with TRBD1 matching 7 bases. The ends lost 6 bases at V and 5 bases at J; junction bases unmatched: 7. CDR1 SQVTM and CDR2 ANQGSEA come from the germline V gene. The CDR3 is made up of 12 amino acids.

The gene calls are TRBV7-9 and TRBJ1-4; the D is unclear. Germline loops: CDR1 SEHNR, CDR2 FQNEAQ (reference sequence). V lost 1 base and J lost 8, with 8 bases in between. This CDR3 spans 13 amino acids. The CDR3 spells CASSLVTTEKLFF. Here the CDR3 DNA reads TGTGCCAGCAGCTTAGTTACCACCGAAAAACTGTTTTTT.

This clonotype appeared a few times. V is TRBV15 and J is TRBJ2-3; 10 bases are a match to TRBD1. The V segment lost 5 bases and the J segment 3 bases; nucleotides outside the gene matches: 5. CDR1 is LNHNV and CDR2 is YYDKDF in the germline V gene (reference sequence). This CDR3 is 15 amino acids long. In nucleotides, the CDR3 is TGTGCCACCAGCGCCGGACAGGGGGTAACAGATACGCAGTATTTT. Its protein is CATSAGQGVTDTQYF.

V gene TRBV29-1 combines with J gene TRBJ2-3, with D perhaps TRBD2 (6 bases). Germline V CDR1 and CDR2: SQVTM, ANQGSEA. The CDR3 is 15 residues long. V lost 7 bases and J lost 2, with 19 bases in between. DNA of the CDR3: TGCAGCGCCCCCCTCTTGGGGGACTCCACAGATACGCAGTATTTT. Translating it yields CSAPLLGDSTDTQYF.

This rearrangement joins TRBV10-1 to TRBJ2-1; the D gene could be TRBD1 or TRBD2 (5 bases each). Trimming stripped 6 bases from V and 5 bases from J, with 11 bases between. Germline loops: CDR1 WNHNN, CDR2 SYGVQD (reference sequence). There are 13 residues in the CDR3. CDR3 nucleotides: TGCGCCAGCAGCCACCGGGGACACAATGAGCAGTTCTTC. It specifies CASSHRGHNEQFF.

The chain employs TRBV7-9 and TRBJ2-1, with D tentatively TRBD2 (5 bases). The germline V gene has CDR1 SEHNR and CDR2 FQNEAQ (reference sequence). Between the trimmed V and J ends, which lost 5 bases and 7 bases, there was a span of 24 bases. The CDR3 spans 17 residues. CDR3 amino acids: CASSPPSASSRGNEQFF. In DNA, the CDR3 is TGTGCCAGCAGCCCACCGTCCGCTAGCTCCCGAGGTAATGAGCAGTTCTTC.

This clonotype was seen more than once but under ten times. V usage is TRBV15 and J usage is TRBJ2-2, with no clear D. V was shortened by 5 bases and J by 1 base, with 5 bases between the two germline ends. CDR1 is LNHNV, CDR2 YYDKDF, per germline (reference sequence). The CDR3 has 13 amino acids. The CDR3 reads CATSDKNTGELFF. CDR3 DNA: TGTGCCACCAGCGACAAGAACACCGGGGAGCTGTTTTTT. Supplemented by reference TRBV15 and TRBJ2-2, the full variable domain reads DAMVIQNPRYQVTQFGKPVTLSCSQTLNHNVMYWYQQKSSQAPKLLFHYYDKDFNNEADTPDNFQSRRPNTSFCFLDIRSPGLGDTAMYLCATSDKNTGELFFGEGSRLTVL.

This clonotype was counted only a few times. The genes are TRBV5-5 and TRBJ2-7, with D tentatively TRBD1 or TRBD2 (5 bases each). V shed 5 bases and J shed 3 bases, with 18 bases lying between them. The CDR3 consists of 15 residues. The germline V gene encodes CDR1 SGHKS and CDR2 YYEKEE (reference sequence). The CDR3 reads CASSLGVGTDYEQYF. CDR3 nucleotides: TGTGCCAGCAGTCTTGGGGTGGGGACGGACTACGAGCAGTACTTC.

This clonotype was seen at least ten times. The V and J genes are TRBV28 and TRBJ2-1; D remains ambiguous. Germline V CDR1 and CDR2: MDHEN, SYDVKM. CDR3 length: 11 residues. The germline V and J ends were trimmed by 1 base and 6 bases, with 1 base remaining between them. The DNA for the CDR3 is TGTGCCAGCAGTTTATTCAATGAGCAGTTCTTC. It yields the protein CASSLFNEQFF. Full variable domain (outside the CDR3, taken from reference TRBV28 and TRBJ2-1): DVKVTQSSRYLVKRTGEKVFLECVQDMDHENMFWYRQDPGLGLRLIYFSYDVKMKEKGDIPEGYSVSREKKERFSLILESASTNQTSMYLCASSLFNEQFFGPGTRLTVL.

The genes are TRBV9 and TRBJ2-2, with D perhaps matching TRBD1 or TRBD2 (5 bases each). The CDR3 is made up of 16 amino acids. The ends were cut back, 4 bases at V and 0 bases at J, with 13 bases in the middle. In germline, CDR1 is SGDLS, CDR2 YYNGEE. CDR3 protein: CASSPSRGANTGELFF. As DNA, the CDR3 is TGTGCCAGCAGCCCATCCAGAGGGGCGAACACCGGGGAGCTGTTTTTT. The whole variable domain, filled in from reference TRBV9 and TRBJ2-2, reads DSGVTQTPKHLITATGQRVTLRCSPRSGDLSVYWYQQSLDQGLQFLIQYYNGEERAKGNILERFSAQQFPDLHSELNLSSLELGDSALYFCASSPSRGANTGELFFGEGSRLTVL.

V usage is TRBV2 and J usage is TRBJ2-5; D not certain. The V gene's germline CDR1 is SNHLY and CDR2 FYNNEI. V was shortened by 4 bases and J by 5 bases, with 11 bases between the two germline ends. The CDR3 sequence is 13 residues long. This CDR3 reads CASSGVFEETQYF. The CDR3 nucleotides read TGTGCCAGCAGTGGGGTCTTCGAGGAGACCCAGTACTTC.